This T cell receptor beta chain was recorded in a study of T cells in Graves' hyperthyroidism and ophthalmopathy. Study results and caveats: Blood also showed most of the thyroid clonotypes that were expanded above 0.001. The model forecast ophthalmopathy, anticipating it by a median 6.5 months before onset.

In this sample, this clonotype turned up many times. Its antigen is unknown. Amplification yielded TCR beta CDR3 regions, with RNA transcripts as the source. Researchers ran a first-round RT-PCR on the TCR CDR3 using the HTBI primer set. TCRdb reanalysed the multiplex PCR reads using MiXCR and keeps one entry per CDR3 protein. Among about 600,000 distinct CDR3 sequences, about a sixth were seen once, and the ten largest hold 2.5% to 4%. At least 3 on the Clinical Activity Score was recorded for ophthalmopathy patients, who also had NOSPECS grade at least 4 and duration under 3 months. Not enrolled were patients with uncontrolled infection, other autoimmune disease, pregnancy or lactation. This CDR3 is 15 amino acids long. The V and J ends lost 7 bases and 1 base, in that order; junction bases with no gene match: 8. From germline, CDR1 is SNHLY and CDR2 FYNNEI.

The chain is built from TRBV2 and TRBJ1-1; 8 bases map to TRBD1. The origin of this receptor is a woman aged 35 to 49 with Graves' ophthalmopathy. The specimen sequenced was blood. CDR3 bases: TGTGCCAGCAAGATCGGACAGGGTCGGAACACTGAAGCTTTCTTT. It translates to CASKIGQGRNTEAFF.